Reported below is one T cell receptor (beta chain). As originally analysed: Estimation of nucleated cell counts was performed using reference gene primer amplification. Repertoires were generated with immunoSEQ multiplex PCR, while TCRdb's copy carries only in-frame clones and drops some. The DNA was the basis for D and trimming; V, J and clone size are from that table. The top ten hold approximately 39% of the sample, which has 70,000 to 85,000 clones, 65% to 85% seen once. The germline CDR1 and CDR2 sequences are MNHEY and SMNVEV (reference sequence). The CDR3 is 15 amino acids. Trimming removed 1 base at V and 5 bases at J, with 14 bases between. This sample is part of a study of blood T cell repertoires in COVID-19. Background on the study: The United States, Italy and Spain were the sources of the acute and convalescent COVID-19 samples.

The receptor comes from an elderly man with active or convalescent COVID-19. This chain links TRBV27 with TRBJ1-1; no firm D call. The specimen was peripheral blood. Here the CDR3 reads CASSLLRPGVTEAFF. The CDR3 bases are TGTGCCAGCAGTTTATTGAGGCCGGGAGTAACTGAAGCTTTCTTT.